This T cell receptor beta chain was recorded in a study of T-cell reconstitution after alpha-beta-depleted transplantation in children. This clonotype was counted at least ten times. Molecular barcoding with unique molecular identifiers was used for the TCRbeta library. TCRdb itself ran the PCR reads through MiXCR, one entry per CDR3 protein. The table has 200,000 to 250,000 distinct CDR3 sequences, 9.5% to 13% seen once. CDR3 length: 13 residues. Between the trimmed V and J ends, which lost 4 bases and 10 bases, there was a span of 16 bases. Germline loops: CDR1 SGHTA, CDR2 FQGTGA. Sequencing was performed on PBMCs, taken before TCRalphabeta/CD19-depleted stem cell transplant. The chain combines TRBV7-3 with TRBJ1-1; D unclear. This receptor was taken from a child under two years old with acute myeloid leukemia, due to receive a stem cell transplant. The CDR3 sequence is CASSSREGGRAFF. The CDR3 bases are TGTGCCAGCAGCTCCCGGGAAGGAGGGCGAGCTTTCTTT.